The clone carrying this T cell receptor (beta chain) occurred many times. Antigen unknown. The data stem from a study of T cells in Graves' hyperthyroidism and ophthalmopathy. Whole-study results and caveats: Blood also carried most thyroid clonotypes expanded above 0.001.

Amplification of TCR beta CDR3 regions used RNA as the template. First-round RT-PCR of the TCR CDR3 relied on the HTBI primer set. MiXCR, applied by TCRdb to the multiplex PCR reads, yields one record per CDR3 protein. This sample carries approximately 330,000 distinct CDR3 sequences, 21% of them seen once, and the ten largest clones take less than 65%. Germline CDR1 reads SGHAT; CDR2 reads FQNNGV. Trimming removed 5 bases from V and 5 bases from J, with 17 bases in between. CDR3 size: 15 residues. Sequenced: blood. The receptor was isolated from a woman between 45 and 60 years old with Graves' hyperthyroidism. The chain joins TRBV11-2 to TRBJ2-3; D is perhaps TRBD1 (6 bases). The CDR3 coding sequence is TGTGCCAGCAGCCGTGTTTGGACAGCCGGAGATACGCAGTATTTT. Protein: CASSRVWTAGDTQYF.